This TCR beta chain was retrieved from a study of beta chain features in type 1 diabetes (dated by TCRdb to about 2018). Background for the entire study: No differences in mean age, gender distribution, total cell number or subset yield were found between patients and healthy donors. Naive and central memory subsets were obtained from all 30 or so donors, but regulatory and stem cell-like memory subsets were isolated from only 8 patients and about 8 healthy donors. The study compared the TCRB repertoires of sorted circulating CD4+ T cell subsets in recently diagnosed type 1 diabetes patients with those in matched healthy donors. A total of 107,917,701 sorted cells were examined across all samples, and the number of cells per subset was strongly correlated with RNA yield.

The entire amount of isolated RNA was reverse transcribed using the High Capacity cDNA Reverse Transcription Kit, so the sequenced TCRB transcripts were expressed ones. Deep immunoSEQ sequencing was applied to naive, central memory and regulatory T cell samples, giving an average of about 3.4 million total reads per sample. Sorted cells were lysed in RLT buffer and RNA was extracted with DNase-treated RNeasy Micro or Mini kits, depending on cell number. To prevent cross-contamination, each cell subset was processed individually, whereas patient and healthy donor samples were processed jointly. The immunoSEQ multiplex PCR was used to amplify TCRB sequences from cDNA, yielding 87-bp fragments that span the CDR3 region. Sequencing of the amplicons was done on the Illumina HiSeq platform. The paper's processing steps were these. Synthetic template baselines were used to correct PCR bias computationally, reads within Hamming distance 2 were collapsed together, and singletons that could not be merged were discarded. By aligning reads against IMGT, V, D and J genes, CDR3 length, and insertions or deletions at six rearrangement sites were assigned. Clonotype counts were normalized to sorted cell number within each subset before computing true diversity and Gini coefficients with the tcR R package. The overlap coefficient, calculated on TCRB nucleotide sequences, was used to quantify repertoire sharing. Out-of-frame TCRB sequences from naive cells were analyzed to stand in for the pre-selection repertoire. The clones in this table, taken by TCRdb from immuneACCESS, are in-frame only. Not every clone is retained; where verified, under half of the shortfall comes from an unresolved V gene, and the cause of the rest is unknown. The V and J calls and clone size come from that table; D and trimming were worked out from the DNA. Counted in this sample were about 650,000 clones; 12% of them appeared once. Of the sample, around 0.12% is held by the ten largest clones.

For this clone: Its antigen is currently not known. Base quality data are lacking; no much larger clone is found one base away.

The V and J ends are trimmed by 5 bases and 5 bases, leaving 10 bases between them. CDR1 SQVTM and CDR2 ANQGSEA were looked up in the germline V gene. The CDR3 measures 12 amino acids from cysteine to phenylalanine. Only the CDR3 region is kept as DNA, spanning 36 bases read in frame from base 1. Each donor gave one peripheral blood draw, approximately 0.11 L on average, collected into heparinised tubes. A BD FACSAria II was used to sort naive, central memory, regulatory and stem cell-like memory CD4+ T cells with a panel that included CD45RO, CCR7, CD25, CD127, CD95 and CD27. All sorted populations exceeded 95% purity. Right away, PBMCs were isolated by Lymphoprep density gradient centrifugation and were stained directly, with no culture step. So that batch effects would be minimized, each experiment stained and sorted samples in pairs, pairing one healthy donor with one patient. What the study reported, not specific to this receptor: Naive, central memory and regulatory TCRB repertoires appeared to be more alike among patients than among healthy donors. PCR might favor shorter templates, but patient and control samples were amplified and corrected together, so any skew would affect both groups equally. HLA sub-analyses involved small numbers of individuals, so any influence of HLA type on TCRB rearrangement remained unresolved. At VDJ recombination sites, patients with type 1 diabetes made fewer insertions and deleted more nucleotides, a pattern implying thymic rearrangement abnormalities. Because cDNA was sequenced instead of genomic DNA, activated cells with high expression could be over-represented, although the groups did not differ in activation or CD3 levels. Type 1 diabetes patients showed a moderate but significant shortening of TCRB CDR3 length in all four CD4+ subsets.

This clonotype was obtained from a man aged 30-40 years with type 1 diabetes. Sequencing input: naive CD4+ T cells from blood. The cell subset or site label here, explained by the study, means: true naive CD4+ T cells. The rearrangement combines TRBV29-1 with TRBJ2-1, with the D gene call left open. The CDR3 corresponds to CSVRSQHNEQFF. The DNA sequence is as follows: TGCAGCGTTCGATCTCAGCACAATGAGCAGTTCTTC.